The rows below give T cell receptor beta chains drawn from one sample of a study of blood T cell repertoires in COVID-19. Only in-frame clones appear in the TCRdb table, and some are missing; sequencing was by immunoSEQ multiplex PCR. Of roughly 250,000 clones listed, about 89% were seen once; the top ten hold 0.75% to 0.9%. Sequenced: peripheral blood. Every receptor here comes from a man younger than 40 with acute or convalescent COVID-19. The CDR3 runs from the conserved cysteine through the conserved F or W. Each record gives: D gene, V gene, clone size, J gene, CDR3 DNA, CDR3 protein. The D gene is left open where the match is weak. Only part of the rows carry a size: once, few, many, or a class if the clone is expanded.

d_gene: TRBD2; v_gene: TRBV5-4; abundance: .; j_gene: TRBJ2-4; CDR3nt: TGTGCCAGCAGCCGGATGGGACTAGCGAAAAACATTCAGTACTTC; CDR3aa: CASSRMGLAKNIQYF
d_gene: .; v_gene: TRBV30; abundance: once; j_gene: TRBJ1-2; CDR3nt: TGTGCCTGGGTACAGGTAATGGAGAACTATGGCTACACCTTC; CDR3aa: CAWVQVMENYGYTF
d_gene: .; v_gene: TRBV21-1; abundance: .; j_gene: TRBJ1-3; CDR3nt: TGTGCCAGCAGCAAACCAGGGGCCTTCTCGAGCTCTGGAAACACCATATATTTT; CDR3aa: CASSKPGAFSSSGNTIYF
d_gene: .; v_gene: TRBV10-3; abundance: .; j_gene: TRBJ1-6; CDR3nt: TGTGCCATCAGTGTAGGGACTGTGGGTACCTATAATTCACCCCTCCACTTT; CDR3aa: CAISVGTVGTYNSPLHF
d_gene: TRBD1; v_gene: TRBV5-8; abundance: .; j_gene: TRBJ2-2; CDR3nt: TGTGCCAGCAGCTGGGACAGGGGGAGAACCGGGGAGCTGTTTTTT; CDR3aa: CASSWDRGRTGELFF
d_gene: .; v_gene: TRBV9; abundance: .; j_gene: TRBJ1-3; CDR3nt: TGTGCCAGCAGCGTAGCGGCAGGTACCGGAAACACCATATATTTT; CDR3aa: CASSVAAGTGNTIYF
d_gene: TRBD2; v_gene: TRBV3-1/TRBV3-2; abundance: .; j_gene: TRBJ2-5; CDR3nt: TGTGCCAGCAGCCCACGTCGGGGTAGCGGGGGGACTCAAGAGACCCAGTACTTC; CDR3aa: CASSPRRGSGGTQETQYF
d_gene: .; v_gene: TRBV6-5; abundance: .; j_gene: TRBJ1-2; CDR3nt: TGTGCCAGCAGTCGCTTGGACAGCTATGGCTACACCTTC; CDR3aa: CASSRLDSYGYTF
d_gene: .; v_gene: TRBV5-1; abundance: .; j_gene: TRBJ2-2; CDR3nt: TGCGCCAGCAGCTTGGAGGGGTTAGACACCGGGGAGCTGTTTTTT; CDR3aa: CASSLEGLDTGELFF
d_gene: TRBD2; v_gene: TRBV2; abundance: .; j_gene: TRBJ2-1; CDR3nt: TGTGCCAGCAGTGAGGGGTTCTTGGGGGGGAGGTTTGGTGAGCAGTTCTTC; CDR3aa: CASSEGFLGGRFGEQFF
d_gene: .; v_gene: TRBV5-1; abundance: .; j_gene: TRBJ1-2; CDR3nt: TGCGCCAGCAGCCGCTACAGGGATGGCTACACCTTC; CDR3aa: CASSRYRDGYTF
d_gene: .; v_gene: TRBV28; abundance: .; j_gene: TRBJ1-2; CDR3nt: TGTGCCAGCAGGTCCCGACAGGCCCTAGTCTATGGCTACACCTTC; CDR3aa: CASRSRQALVYGYTF
d_gene: .; v_gene: TRBV28; abundance: .; j_gene: TRBJ1-5; CDR3nt: TGTGCCAGCAGCGCCCCGGTCAGGGGATACCGCAATCAGCCCCAGCATTTT; CDR3aa: CASSAPVRGYRNQPQHF
d_gene: .; v_gene: TRBV9; abundance: .; j_gene: TRBJ1-2; CDR3nt: TGTGCCAGCAGCGTCGAAAGGGGGTATGGCTACACCTTC; CDR3aa: CASSVERGYGYTF
d_gene: TRBD1; v_gene: TRBV5-1; abundance: .; j_gene: TRBJ2-5; CDR3nt: TGCGCCAGCCGACGACCAGGGGGTCTGGAGACCCAGTACTTC; CDR3aa: CASRRPGGLETQYF
d_gene: .; v_gene: TRBV12-3/TRBV12-4; abundance: .; j_gene: TRBJ1-1; CDR3nt: TGTGCCAGCAGTTTTAGTGATTACACTGAAGCTTTCTTT; CDR3aa: CASSFSDYTEAFF
d_gene: .; v_gene: TRBV2; abundance: .; j_gene: TRBJ1-1; CDR3nt: TGTGCCAGCAGAGAGAATTTCAACACTGAAGCTTTCTTT; CDR3aa: CASRENFNTEAFF
d_gene: .; v_gene: TRBV9; abundance: few; j_gene: TRBJ1-6; CDR3nt: TGTGCCAGCAGCTTCAGACAGGACAATTCACCCCTCCACTTT; CDR3aa: CASSFRQDNSPLHF
d_gene: .; v_gene: TRBV28; abundance: .; j_gene: TRBJ1-2; CDR3nt: TGTGCCAGCAGGACCTCACAAGGGGACTATGGCTACACCTTC; CDR3aa: CASRTSQGDYGYTF
d_gene: TRBD1; v_gene: TRBV6-6; abundance: .; j_gene: TRBJ1-2; CDR3nt: TGTGCCAGCAGCGACAGGGGGCAGGAAGGCTACACCTTC; CDR3aa: CASSDRGQEGYTF
d_gene: TRBD2; v_gene: TRBV30; abundance: .; j_gene: TRBJ2-1; CDR3nt: TGTGCCTGGAGCCGAGGACTAGCGAGCAATGAGCAGTTCTTC; CDR3aa: CAWSRGLASNEQFF
d_gene: TRBD1; v_gene: TRBV10-1; abundance: .; j_gene: TRBJ2-7; CDR3nt: TGCGCCAGCTCCAGCAGGGACAGGGTCTCCGAGCAGTACTTC; CDR3aa: CASSSRDRVSEQYF
d_gene: TRBD2; v_gene: TRBV5-1; abundance: .; j_gene: TRBJ2-3; CDR3nt: TGCGCCAGCAGCTACCGACTAGCGGGAGATACGCAGTATTTT; CDR3aa: CASSYRLAGDTQYF
d_gene: .; v_gene: TRBV28; abundance: once; j_gene: TRBJ1-2; CDR3nt: TGTGCCACCCTAAGGCCCAACGGGGGCTACACCTTC; CDR3aa: CATLRPNGGYTF
d_gene: TRBD1; v_gene: TRBV20-1; abundance: once; j_gene: TRBJ1-5; CDR3nt: TGCAGTGCTAGTAAGGGACAGGCTCCATATAGCAATCAGCCCCAGCATTTT; CDR3aa: CSASKGQAPYSNQPQHF
d_gene: TRBD1; v_gene: TRBV19; abundance: .; j_gene: TRBJ1-5; CDR3nt: TGTGCCAGTAGTGGTCAGGGGGCGGCTCAGCCCCAGCATTTT; CDR3aa: CASSGQGAAQPQHF
d_gene: .; v_gene: TRBV7-3; abundance: .; j_gene: TRBJ1-2; CDR3nt: TGTGCCAGCAGCTTACAGGGAAGCGGCTACACCTTC; CDR3aa: CASSLQGSGYTF
d_gene: .; v_gene: TRBV24-1; abundance: .; j_gene: TRBJ2-1; CDR3nt: TGTGCCACCAGTGATTTGAATTGGGCCAACAATGAGCAGTTCTTC; CDR3aa: CATSDLNWANNEQFF
d_gene: .; v_gene: TRBV6-5; abundance: .; j_gene: TRBJ1-6; CDR3nt: TGTGCCAGCAAGGACAGCACTAATTCACCCCTCCACTTT; CDR3aa: CASKDSTNSPLHF
d_gene: .; v_gene: TRBV1; abundance: .; j_gene: TRBJ2-5; CDR3nt: TGCACCAGCAGCCCTGCCCTAGGAGCCGGGGAGACCCAGTACTTC; CDR3aa: CTSSPALGAGETQYF
d_gene: .; v_gene: TRBV18; abundance: .; j_gene: TRBJ1-1; CDR3nt: TGTGCCAGCTCACCAGGCAACCTGAACACTGAAGCTTTCTTT; CDR3aa: CASSPGNLNTEAFF
d_gene: .; v_gene: TRBV5-6; abundance: .; j_gene: TRBJ1-1; CDR3nt: TGTGCCAGCAGCAAAGTGGGGTGGGGGGCTGAAGCTTTCTTT; CDR3aa: CASSKVGWGAEAFF
d_gene: .; v_gene: TRBV10-2; abundance: .; j_gene: TRBJ2-7; CDR3nt: TGCGCCAGCAGTGAGACGGCGGGGGCCTCCTACGAGCAGTACTTC; CDR3aa: CASSETAGASYEQYF
d_gene: TRBD1; v_gene: TRBV19; abundance: .; j_gene: TRBJ2-1; CDR3nt: TGTGCCAGTAGTATCCCGGGACAGGGGGCATATGAGCAGTTCTTC; CDR3aa: CASSIPGQGAYEQFF
d_gene: TRBD1; v_gene: TRBV9; abundance: few; j_gene: TRBJ1-1; CDR3nt: TGTGCCAGCAGCGCAAACAGGGGGGAGAACACTGAAGCTTTCTTT; CDR3aa: CASSANRGENTEAFF
d_gene: .; v_gene: TRBV5-1; abundance: .; j_gene: TRBJ1-2; CDR3nt: TGCGCCAGCAGCCCCGCCGGGGGGTCCTATGGCTACACCTTC; CDR3aa: CASSPAGGSYGYTF
d_gene: .; v_gene: TRBV4-1; abundance: once; j_gene: TRBJ2-1; CDR3nt: TGCGCCAGCAGCCACGGCGGGACCTATAATGAGCAGTTCTTC; CDR3aa: CASSHGGTYNEQFF
d_gene: .; v_gene: TRBV30; abundance: .; j_gene: TRBJ2-7; CDR3nt: TGTGCCTGGAGCGAGGGGACTCGACAGTACTTC; CDR3aa: CAWSEGTRQYF
d_gene: .; v_gene: TRBV7-9; abundance: .; j_gene: TRBJ2-7; CDR3nt: TGTGCCAGCAGCTTAGAGGCAGAGGACTACGAGCAGTACTTC; CDR3aa: CASSLEAEDYEQYF
d_gene: TRBD1; v_gene: TRBV6-5; abundance: .; j_gene: TRBJ1-2; CDR3nt: TGTGCCAGCACTAAAATTCCGGGACAGCCTTTTGGCTACACCTTC; CDR3aa: CASTKIPGQPFGYTF
d_gene: TRBD2; v_gene: TRBV5-1; abundance: .; j_gene: TRBJ2-2; CDR3nt: TGCGCCAGCAGCCGGGGGGTCACCGGGGAGCTGTTTTTT; CDR3aa: CASSRGVTGELFF
d_gene: .; v_gene: TRBV27; abundance: .; j_gene: TRBJ2-6; CDR3nt: TGTGCCAGCAGTTTAGTAAGGGGACACAACTCTGGGGCCAACGTCCTGACTTTC; CDR3aa: CASSLVRGHNSGANVLTF
d_gene: .; v_gene: TRBV15; abundance: .; j_gene: TRBJ1-5; CDR3nt: TGTGCCACCAGCAGGGGGGGTGGCAATCAGCCCCAGCATTTT; CDR3aa: CATSRGGGNQPQHF
d_gene: .; v_gene: TRBV9; abundance: once; j_gene: TRBJ1-1; CDR3nt: TGTGCCAGCAGTGCAACAGGTGGGGAGGGCACTGAAGCTTTCTTT; CDR3aa: CASSATGGEGTEAFF
d_gene: .; v_gene: TRBV27; abundance: .; j_gene: TRBJ2-2; CDR3nt: TGTGCCAGCAGCCGCTCCGGGCGGGGACCGAACACCGGGGAGCTGTTTTTT; CDR3aa: CASSRSGRGPNTGELFF
d_gene: .; v_gene: TRBV7-7; abundance: once; j_gene: TRBJ1-1; CDR3nt: TGTGCTAGCAGCCCCCTACAGCCGAACACTGAAGCTTTCTTT; CDR3aa: CASSPLQPNTEAFF
d_gene: TRBD1; v_gene: TRBV30; abundance: .; j_gene: TRBJ1-5; CDR3nt: TGTGCCTGGACCACGGACAGGGCCGGCGGGAGCAATCAGCCCCAGCATTTT; CDR3aa: CAWTTDRAGGSNQPQHF
d_gene: .; v_gene: TRBV7-6; abundance: .; j_gene: TRBJ2-1; CDR3nt: TGTGCCAGCAGCTTCCAGGGGAATGAGCAGTTCTTC; CDR3aa: CASSFQGNEQFF
d_gene: .; v_gene: TRBV30; abundance: .; j_gene: TRBJ1-3; CDR3nt: TGTGCCTGGAGGGATACAGGGCAAGGAAACACCATATATTTT; CDR3aa: CAWRDTGQGNTIYF
d_gene: TRBD1; v_gene: TRBV25-1; abundance: once; j_gene: TRBJ1-2; CDR3nt: TGTGCCAGCAGTGAAACAGGGGGGCTTCGTGGCTACACCTTC; CDR3aa: CASSETGGLRGYTF
d_gene: .; v_gene: TRBV3-1/TRBV3-2; abundance: .; j_gene: TRBJ2-1; CDR3nt: TGTGCCAGCAGCCAGACCTCAGGGGGGCATGAGCAGTTCTTC; CDR3aa: CASSQTSGGHEQFF
d_gene: TRBD2; v_gene: TRBV25-1; abundance: .; j_gene: TRBJ2-2; CDR3nt: TGTGCCAGCAGTGAATGGGGGGGCACCGGGGAGCTGTTTTTT; CDR3aa: CASSEWGGTGELFF
d_gene: .; v_gene: TRBV7-2; abundance: .; j_gene: TRBJ1-3; CDR3nt: TGTGCCAGCAGCTTCCTAGCCGCCGGAAACACCATATATTTT; CDR3aa: CASSFLAAGNTIYF
d_gene: .; v_gene: TRBV15; abundance: .; j_gene: TRBJ1-1; CDR3nt: TGTGCCACCAGCAGAGGCCGACAGACGAACACTGAAGCTTTCTTT; CDR3aa: CATSRGRQTNTEAFF
d_gene: TRBD1; v_gene: TRBV4-1; abundance: .; j_gene: TRBJ2-7; CDR3nt: TGCGCCAGCGGTCCCGGGACAGGTCGTCACTACGAGCAGTACTTC; CDR3aa: CASGPGTGRHYEQYF
d_gene: TRBD1; v_gene: TRBV28; abundance: .; j_gene: TRBJ2-2; CDR3nt: TGTGCCAGCAGTAACAGGGGACCTTTGGCCGGGGAGCTGTTTTTT; CDR3aa: CASSNRGPLAGELFF
d_gene: .; v_gene: TRBV28; abundance: .; j_gene: TRBJ1-1; CDR3nt: TGTGCCAGCAGTTTAGTTAGGGACATCCTATACACTGAAGCTTTCTTT; CDR3aa: CASSLVRDILYTEAFF
d_gene: .; v_gene: TRBV30; abundance: .; j_gene: TRBJ2-5; CDR3nt: TGTGCCTGGAGTAAGGACCTTTGGAGGGAGACCCAGTACTTC; CDR3aa: CAWSKDLWRETQYF